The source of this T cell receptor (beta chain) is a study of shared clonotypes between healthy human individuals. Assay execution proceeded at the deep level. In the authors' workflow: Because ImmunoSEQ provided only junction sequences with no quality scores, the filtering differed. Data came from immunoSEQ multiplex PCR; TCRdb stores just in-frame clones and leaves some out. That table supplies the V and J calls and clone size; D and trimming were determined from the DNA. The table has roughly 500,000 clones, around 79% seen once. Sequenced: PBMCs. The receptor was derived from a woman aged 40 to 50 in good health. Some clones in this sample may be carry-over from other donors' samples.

CDR3 nucleotides: TGTGCCAGCAGGCCTACGGGACAGGGCCAAGAGACCCAGTACTTC. It encodes CASRPTGQGQETQYF. V usage is TRBV2 and J usage is TRBJ2-5, with 9 positions matching TRBD1. Per germline, CDR1 SNHLY and CDR2 FYNNEI. V was clipped by 6 bases and J by 1 base; unmatched bases: 6. The CDR3 loop spans 15 amino acids.